Listed below are T cell receptor beta chains from one sample, sequenced in a study of OX40 agonist ivuxolimab in advanced cancers. The repertoire was sequenced with immunoSEQ multiplex PCR; TCRdb's copy has only in-frame clones and lacks some. The sample lists about 76,000 clones, roughly 86% occurring once. Sequenced material: CD4+ or CD8+ T cells sorted from blood, taken in a trial of the OX40 agonist ivuxolimab. The receptor source for this set is an adult with an advanced solid tumor such as melanoma, head and neck, liver or kidney cancer. CDR3s include the opening cysteine and the closing phenylalanine or tryptophan. The order of the fields is V gene, D gene, J gene, clone size, CDR3 protein, CDR3 DNA. D genes are given only for firm matches. The size of a clone is reported for some rows only, either as once, few or many, or as a class for expanded clones.

v_gene: TRBV9; d_gene: TRBD1; j_gene: TRBJ2-7; abundance: .; CDR3aa: CASSVGTGGVEQYF; CDR3nt: TGTGCCAGCAGCGTAGGGACAGGGGGGGTCGAGCAGTACTTC
v_gene: TRBV18; d_gene: TRBD1; j_gene: TRBJ1-2; abundance: .; CDR3aa: CASSISDRVDYGYAF; CDR3nt: TGTGCCAGCTCAATCTCGGACAGGGTGGACTATGGCTACGCCTTC
v_gene: TRBV6-5; d_gene: TRBD1; j_gene: TRBJ1-2; abundance: .; CDR3aa: CASSYSGTVYGYTF; CDR3nt: TGTGCCAGCAGTTACTCGGGGACAGTTTATGGCTACACCTTC
v_gene: TRBV2; d_gene: TRBD1; j_gene: TRBJ1-1; abundance: .; CDR3aa: CASSGRGGPDTEAFF; CDR3nt: TGTGCCAGCAGTGGACGAGGGGGCCCCGACACTGAAGCTTTCTTT
v_gene: TRBV15; d_gene: TRBD1; j_gene: TRBJ2-2; abundance: .; CDR3aa: CATSRQGANTGELFF; CDR3nt: TGTGCCACCAGCAGACAGGGGGCGAACACCGGGGAGCTGTTTTTT
v_gene: TRBV11-1; d_gene: TRBD1; j_gene: TRBJ1-1; abundance: .; CDR3aa: CASSLQGAPYAEAFF; CDR3nt: TGTGCCAGCAGCTTGCAGGGGGCGCCATATGCTGAAGCTTTCTTT
v_gene: TRBV4-1; d_gene: .; j_gene: TRBJ2-1; abundance: .; CDR3aa: CASSQEGGRYEQFF; CDR3nt: TGCGCCAGCAGCCAAGAGGGGGGCCGGTATGAGCAGTTCTTC
v_gene: TRBV19; d_gene: TRBD1; j_gene: TRBJ2-1; abundance: once; CDR3aa: CASSIWTGLFSYNEQFF; CDR3nt: TGTGCCAGTAGTATATGGACAGGGTTATTCTCCTACAATGAGCAGTTCTTC
v_gene: TRBV19; d_gene: .; j_gene: TRBJ2-5; abundance: .; CDR3aa: CASSMWGLGETQYF; CDR3nt: TGTGCCAGTAGTATGTGGGGTCTAGGAGAGACCCAGTACTTC
v_gene: TRBV9; d_gene: .; j_gene: TRBJ1-1; abundance: .; CDR3aa: CASSPQDRGTEAFF; CDR3nt: TGTGCCAGCAGCCCCCAGGACAGAGGGACTGAAGCTTTCTTT
v_gene: TRBV5-8; d_gene: .; j_gene: TRBJ1-1; abundance: once; CDR3aa: CASSFTGARNTEAFF; CDR3nt: TGTGCCAGCAGCTTTACGGGGGCCCGGAACACTGAAGCTTTCTTT
v_gene: TRBV7-8; d_gene: TRBD1; j_gene: TRBJ1-1; abundance: .; CDR3aa: CASSARFDRGHDGTEAFF; CDR3nt: TGTGCCAGCAGCGCGAGATTTGACAGGGGGCACGACGGCACTGAAGCTTTCTTT
v_gene: TRBV28; d_gene: .; j_gene: TRBJ1-6; abundance: .; CDR3aa: CASSFRSSYNSPLHF; CDR3nt: TGTGCCAGCAGTTTCAGGAGCTCCTATAATTCACCCCTCCACTTT
v_gene: TRBV4-2; d_gene: .; j_gene: TRBJ1-6; abundance: .; CDR3aa: CASSHPPSDRPSSPLHF; CDR3nt: TGTGCCAGCAGCCACCCACCGAGCGACAGGCCGAGTTCACCCCTCCACTTT
v_gene: TRBV5-8; d_gene: .; j_gene: TRBJ2-7; abundance: .; CDR3aa: CASSLGSGTKVYEQYF; CDR3nt: TGTGCCAGCAGCCTGGGGTCCGGGACAAAAGTATACGAGCAGTACTTC